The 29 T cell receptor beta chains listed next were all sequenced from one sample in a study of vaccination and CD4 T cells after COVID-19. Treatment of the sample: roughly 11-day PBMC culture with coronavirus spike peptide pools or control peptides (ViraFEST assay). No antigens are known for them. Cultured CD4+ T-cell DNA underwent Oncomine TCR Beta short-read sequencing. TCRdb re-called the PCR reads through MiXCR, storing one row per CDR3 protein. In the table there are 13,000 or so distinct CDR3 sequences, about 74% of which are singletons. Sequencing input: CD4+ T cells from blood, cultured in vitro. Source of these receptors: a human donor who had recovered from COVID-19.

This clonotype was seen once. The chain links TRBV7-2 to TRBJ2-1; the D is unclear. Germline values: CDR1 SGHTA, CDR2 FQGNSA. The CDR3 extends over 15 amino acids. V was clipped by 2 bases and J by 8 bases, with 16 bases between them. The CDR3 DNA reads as TGTGCCAGCAGCTTATCGGCCTACCCCAGCGATGAGCAGTTCTTC. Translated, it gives CASSLSAYPSDEQFF. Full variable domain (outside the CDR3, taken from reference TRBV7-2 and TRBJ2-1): GAGVSQSPSNKVTEKGKDVELRCDPISGHTALYWYRQSLGQGLEFLIYFQGNSAPDKSGLPSDRFSAERTGGSVSTLTIQRTQQEDSAVYLCASSLSAYPSDEQFFGPGTRLTVL.

The CDR3 nucleotides are TGTGCCACCAGTGTTGGTGGGGCCCAGCCCCAGCATTTT. Translated: CATSVGGAQPQHF. The chain has TRBV24-1 and TRBJ1-5; D perhaps matches TRBD1 (5 bases). The CDR3 covers 13 residues. The germline CDR1 and CDR2 sequences are KGHDR and SFDVKD. Trimming pared 5 bases from V and 7 bases from J, leaving 11 bases between.

The CDR3 sequence is CASSQTGRGYTF. CDR3 DNA sequence: TGTGCCAGCAGTCAGACGGGTCGGGGCTACACCTTC. The genes are TRBV6-1 and TRBJ1-2; no firm D call. Trimming removed 5 bases at V and 8 bases at J, with 12 bases between. CDR1 MNHNS and CDR2 SASEGT come from the germline V gene. The CDR3 is made up of 12 amino acids.

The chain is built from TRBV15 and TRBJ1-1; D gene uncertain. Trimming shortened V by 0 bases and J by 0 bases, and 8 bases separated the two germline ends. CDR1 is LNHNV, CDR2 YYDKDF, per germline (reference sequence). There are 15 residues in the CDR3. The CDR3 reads CATSRDGPLNTEAFF. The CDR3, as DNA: TGTGCCACCAGCAGAGATGGCCCCTTGAACACTGAAGCTTTCTTT. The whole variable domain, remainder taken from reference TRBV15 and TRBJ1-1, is DAMVIQNPRYQVTQFGKPVTLSCSQTLNHNVMYWYQQKSSQAPKLLFHYYDKDFNNEADTPDNFQSRRPNTSFCFLDIRSPGLGDTAMYLCATSRDGPLNTEAFFGQGTRLTVV.

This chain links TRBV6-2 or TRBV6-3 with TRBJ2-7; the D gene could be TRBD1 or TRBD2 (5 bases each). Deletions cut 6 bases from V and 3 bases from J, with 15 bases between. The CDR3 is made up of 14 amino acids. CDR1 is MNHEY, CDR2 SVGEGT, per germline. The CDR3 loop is CASRGRDLLYEQYF. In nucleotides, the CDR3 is TGTGCCAGCAGGGGCAGGGACCTCCTCTACGAGCAGTACTTC.

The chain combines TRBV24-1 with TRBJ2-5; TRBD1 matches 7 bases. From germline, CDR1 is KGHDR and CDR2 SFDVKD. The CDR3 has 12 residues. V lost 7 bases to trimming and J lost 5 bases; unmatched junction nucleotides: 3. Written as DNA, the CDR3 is TGTGCCACCAGGGACAGGCGGGAGACCCAGTACTTC. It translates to CATRDRRETQYF.

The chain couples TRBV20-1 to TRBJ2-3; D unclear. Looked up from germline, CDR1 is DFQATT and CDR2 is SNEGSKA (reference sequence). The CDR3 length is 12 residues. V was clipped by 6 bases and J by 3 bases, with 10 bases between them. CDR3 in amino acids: CSAPLLTDTQYF. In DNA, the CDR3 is TGCAGTGCACCTTTACTGACAGATACGCAGTATTTT.

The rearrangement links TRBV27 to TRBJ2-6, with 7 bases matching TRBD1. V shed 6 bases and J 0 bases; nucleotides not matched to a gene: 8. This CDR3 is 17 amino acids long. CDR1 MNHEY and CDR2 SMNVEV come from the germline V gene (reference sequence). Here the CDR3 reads CASSRDRQISGANVLTF. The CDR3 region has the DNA TGTGCCAGCAGCCGGGACAGACAAATCTCTGGGGCCAACGTCCTGACTTTC.

DNA of the CDR3: TGTGCCAGCAGAAGGCGCGGGGAGGACTATGGCTACACCTTC. Translating gives CASRRRGEDYGYTF. The chain links TRBV7-2 to TRBJ1-2; no clear D gene. There are 14 residues in the CDR3. Trimming removed 6 bases at V and 3 bases at J, with 14 bases between. In germline, CDR1 is SGHTA, CDR2 FQGNSA.

The CDR3 nucleotides are TGTGCCAGCAGCTTATCGGGGGCTAAAGGCGAGCAGTACTTC. It yields the protein CASSLSGAKGEQYF. This chain joins TRBV7-9 and TRBJ2-7; either TRBD1 or TRBD2 may fit D (6 bases each). The CDR3 length is 14 residues. V was shortened by 2 bases and J by 6 bases, with 14 bases between the two germline ends. CDR1 SEHNR and CDR2 FQNEAQ come from the germline V gene (reference sequence).

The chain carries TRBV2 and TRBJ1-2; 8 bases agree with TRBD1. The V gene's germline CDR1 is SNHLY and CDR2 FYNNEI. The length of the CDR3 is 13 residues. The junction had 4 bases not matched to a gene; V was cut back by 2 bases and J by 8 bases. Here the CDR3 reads CASSEQGAGGYTF. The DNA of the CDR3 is TGTGCCAGCAGTGAACAGGGGGCGGGCGGCTACACCTTC.

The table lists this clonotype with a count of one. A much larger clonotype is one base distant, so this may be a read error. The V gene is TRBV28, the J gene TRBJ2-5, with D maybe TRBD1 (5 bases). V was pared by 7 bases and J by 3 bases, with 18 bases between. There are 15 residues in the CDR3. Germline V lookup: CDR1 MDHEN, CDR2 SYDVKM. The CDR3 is CASTSAGIGEETQYF. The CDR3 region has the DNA TGTGCCAGCACCTCCGCAGGGATAGGGGAAGAGACCCAGTACTTC.

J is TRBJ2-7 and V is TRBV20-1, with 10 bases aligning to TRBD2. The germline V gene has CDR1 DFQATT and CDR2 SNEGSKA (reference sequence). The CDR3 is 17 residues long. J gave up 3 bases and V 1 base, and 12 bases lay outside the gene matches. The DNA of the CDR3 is TGCAGTGCTAGAGCTTACGGACTAGCGGAAGTTCTCTACGAGCAGTACTTC. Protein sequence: CSARAYGLAEVLYEQYF.

CDR3 bases: TGTGCCAGCAGCGTAGGACTAGCGGGAGCTGAGACCCAGTACTTC. This gives the protein CASSVGLAGAETQYF. V gene TRBV9 combines with J gene TRBJ2-5; 12 bases map to TRBD2. The CDR3 totals 15 residues. Germline V gene lookup returns CDR1 SGDLS and CDR2 YYNGEE. Trimming cost V 0 bases and J 5 bases; bases outside gene matches: 2.

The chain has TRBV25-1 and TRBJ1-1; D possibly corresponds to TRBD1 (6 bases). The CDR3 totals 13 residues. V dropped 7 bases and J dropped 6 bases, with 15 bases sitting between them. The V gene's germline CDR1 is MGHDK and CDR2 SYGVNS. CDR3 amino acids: CASIMTGFPEAFF. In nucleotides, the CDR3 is TGTGCCAGCATTATGACAGGTTTCCCTGAAGCTTTCTTT. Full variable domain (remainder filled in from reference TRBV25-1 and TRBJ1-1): EADIYQTPRYLVIGTGKKITLECSQTMGHDKMYWYQQDPGMELHLIHYSYGVNSTEKGDLSSESTVSRIRTEHFPLTLESARPSHTSQYLCASIMTGFPEAFFGQGTRLTVV.

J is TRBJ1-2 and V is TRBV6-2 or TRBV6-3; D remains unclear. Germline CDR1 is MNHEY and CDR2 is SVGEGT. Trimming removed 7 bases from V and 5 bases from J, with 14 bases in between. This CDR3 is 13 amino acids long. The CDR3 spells CASTGRTRYGYTF. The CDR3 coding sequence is TGTGCCAGCACGGGCAGAACCCGTTATGGCTACACCTTC.

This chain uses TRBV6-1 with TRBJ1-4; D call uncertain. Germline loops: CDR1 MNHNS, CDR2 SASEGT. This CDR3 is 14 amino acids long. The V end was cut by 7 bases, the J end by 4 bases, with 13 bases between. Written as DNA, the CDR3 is TGTGCCAGCAAGATACTAAAGGATAATGAAAAACTGTTTTTT. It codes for CASKILKDNEKLFF.

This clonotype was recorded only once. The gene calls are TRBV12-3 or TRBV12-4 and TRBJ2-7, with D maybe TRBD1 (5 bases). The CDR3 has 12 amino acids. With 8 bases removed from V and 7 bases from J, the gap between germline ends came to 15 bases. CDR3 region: CASQGPPLEQYF. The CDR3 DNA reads TGTGCCAGCCAGGGCCCTCCTTTGGAGCAGTACTTC.

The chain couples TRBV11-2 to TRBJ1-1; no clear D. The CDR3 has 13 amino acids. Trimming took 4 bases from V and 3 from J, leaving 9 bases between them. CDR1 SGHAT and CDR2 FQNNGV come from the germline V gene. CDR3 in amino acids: CASSSGVYTEAFF. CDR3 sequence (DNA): TGTGCCAGCAGCTCTGGTGTCTACACTGAAGCTTTCTTT. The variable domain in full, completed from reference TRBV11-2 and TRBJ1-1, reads EAGVAQSPRYKIIEKRQSVAFWCNPISGHATLYWYQQILGQGPKLLIQFQNNGVVDDSQLPKDRFSAERLKGVDSTLKIQPAKLEDSAVYLCASSSGVYTEAFFGQGTRLTVV.

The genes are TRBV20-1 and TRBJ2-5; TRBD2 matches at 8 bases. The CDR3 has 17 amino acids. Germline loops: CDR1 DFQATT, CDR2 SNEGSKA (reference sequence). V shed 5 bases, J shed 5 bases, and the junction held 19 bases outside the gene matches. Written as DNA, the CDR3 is TGCAGTGCTCCTTCCCCCGGGACTAGGAGGGGCAGGGAGACCCAGTACTTC. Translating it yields CSAPSPGTRRGRETQYF.

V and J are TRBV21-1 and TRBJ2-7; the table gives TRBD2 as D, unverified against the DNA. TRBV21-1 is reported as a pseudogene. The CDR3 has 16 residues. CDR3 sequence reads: CASSKVKREKIYEQYF. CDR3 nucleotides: TGTGCCAGCAGCAAAGTAAAGCGGGAAAAGATCTACGAGCAGTACTTC.

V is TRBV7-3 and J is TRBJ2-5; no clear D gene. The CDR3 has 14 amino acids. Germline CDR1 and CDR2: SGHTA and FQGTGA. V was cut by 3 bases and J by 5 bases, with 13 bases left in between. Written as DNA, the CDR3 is TGTGCCAGCAGCTTCGGCCCTCCTGGGGAGACCCAGTACTTC. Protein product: CASSFGPPGETQYF.

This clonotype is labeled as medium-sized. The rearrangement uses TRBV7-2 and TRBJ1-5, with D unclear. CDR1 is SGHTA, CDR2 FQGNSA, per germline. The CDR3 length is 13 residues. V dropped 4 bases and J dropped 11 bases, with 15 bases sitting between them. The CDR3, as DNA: TGTGCCAGCAGCTCCCCCCCGGGTAGTGCCCAGCATTTT. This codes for CASSSPPGSAQHF.

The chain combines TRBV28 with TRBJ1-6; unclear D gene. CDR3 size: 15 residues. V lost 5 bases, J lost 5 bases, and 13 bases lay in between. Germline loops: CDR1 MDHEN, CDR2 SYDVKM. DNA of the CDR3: TGTGCCAGCAGTCCCGCGGACGGGAATAATTCACCCCTCCACTTT. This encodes CASSPADGNNSPLHF. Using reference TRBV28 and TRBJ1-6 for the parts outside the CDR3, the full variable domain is DVKVTQSSRYLVKRTGEKVFLECVQDMDHENMFWYRQDPGLGLRLIYFSYDVKMKEKGDIPEGYSVSREKKERFSLILESASTNQTSMYLCASSPADGNNSPLHFGNGTRLTVT.

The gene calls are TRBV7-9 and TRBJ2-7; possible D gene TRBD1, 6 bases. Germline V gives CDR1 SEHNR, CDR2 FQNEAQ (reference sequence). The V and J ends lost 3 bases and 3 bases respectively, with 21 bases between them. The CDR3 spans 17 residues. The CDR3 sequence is CASSLDLGTSRGYEQYF. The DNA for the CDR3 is TGTGCCAGCAGCTTGGATCTTGGGACATCACGGGGCTACGAGCAGTACTTC.

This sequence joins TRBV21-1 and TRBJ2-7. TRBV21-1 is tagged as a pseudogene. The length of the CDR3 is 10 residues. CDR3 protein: CASSTHEQYF. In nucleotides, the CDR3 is TGTGCCAGCAGTACCCACGAGCAGTACTTC.

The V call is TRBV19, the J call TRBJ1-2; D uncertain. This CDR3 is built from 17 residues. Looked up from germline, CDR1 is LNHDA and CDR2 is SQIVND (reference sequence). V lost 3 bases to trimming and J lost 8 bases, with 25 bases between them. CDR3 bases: TGTGCCAGTAGTATCCGGATCGGAACCCAGTACTTCAAGGGCTACACCTTC. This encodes CASSIRIGTQYFKGYTF.

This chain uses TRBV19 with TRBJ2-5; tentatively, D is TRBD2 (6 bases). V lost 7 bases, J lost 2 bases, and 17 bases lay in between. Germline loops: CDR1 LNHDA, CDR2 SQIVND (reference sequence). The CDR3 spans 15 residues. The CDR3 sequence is CASNSVGGGQETQYF. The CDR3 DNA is TGTGCCAGTAACAGTGTGGGGGGAGGTCAAGAGACCCAGTACTTC. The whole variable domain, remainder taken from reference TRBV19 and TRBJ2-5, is DGGITQSPKYLFRKEGQNVTLSCEQNLNHDAMYWYRQDPGQGLRLIYYSQIVNDFQKGDIAEGYSVSREKKESFPLTVTSAQKNPTAFYLCASNSVGGGQETQYFGPGTRLLVL.

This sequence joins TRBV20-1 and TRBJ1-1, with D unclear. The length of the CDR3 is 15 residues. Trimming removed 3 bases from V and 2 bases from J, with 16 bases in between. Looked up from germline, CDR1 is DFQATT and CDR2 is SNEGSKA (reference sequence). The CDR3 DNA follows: TGCAGTGCTAGCCGCCAGCCCGGGTCTAACACTGAAGCTTTCTTT. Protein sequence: CSASRQPGSNTEAFF.